This is a list of T cell receptor beta chains from one sample in a study of regulatory T cells in long-lasting Graves disease. TCRdb reanalysed the multiplex PCR reads using MiXCR and keeps one entry per CDR3 protein. The sample comprises around 400,000 distinct CDR3 sequences, roughly 25% of which are singletons, and around 30% rests with the top ten. This sample comprised peripheral blood mononuclear cells (PBMCs), obtained when the disease was refractory, from a patient treated with antithyroid drugs. Receptors were obtained from a woman in her thirties or forties with Graves disease. CDR3s include the opening cysteine and the closing phenylalanine or tryptophan. The D gene is left open where the match is weak. Size values are once, few and many counts, or a class for expanded clones, and some rows have none.

j_call: TRBJ1-6; clone_size: many; v_call: TRBV27; d_call: -; cdr3_aa: CASRRLNSPLHF; cdr3_nt: TGTGCCAGCAGACGACTTAATTCACCCCTCCACTTT
j_call: TRBJ1-4; clone_size: many; v_call: TRBV11-2; d_call: -; cdr3_aa: CASSSGIFPTNEKLFF; cdr3_nt: TGTGCCAGCAGCTCCGGGATTTTTCCAACTAATGAAAAACTGTTTTTT
j_call: TRBJ2-7; clone_size: -; v_call: TRBV10-3; d_call: -; cdr3_aa: CAISEQASYEQYF; cdr3_nt: TGTGCCATCAGTGAGCAGGCTTCCTACGAGCAGTACTTC
j_call: TRBJ2-7; clone_size: few; v_call: TRBV5-1; d_call: -; cdr3_aa: CASSFGSLYEQYF; cdr3_nt: TGCGCCAGCAGCTTCGGCTCCCTCTACGAGCAGTACTTC
j_call: TRBJ2-7; clone_size: many; v_call: TRBV28; d_call: -; cdr3_aa: CASSVRAGEQYF; cdr3_nt: TGTGCCAGCAGTGTCAGGGCTGGCGAGCAGTACTTC
j_call: TRBJ2-7; clone_size: -; v_call: TRBV7-8; d_call: -; cdr3_aa: CASRASLESYEQYF; cdr3_nt: TGTGCCAGCAGGGCATCGTTGGAATCCTACGAGCAGTACTTC
j_call: TRBJ2-3; clone_size: -; v_call: TRBV9; d_call: TRBD2; cdr3_aa: CASSVLAGRGDTQYF; cdr3_nt: TGTGCCAGCAGCGTATTAGCGGGAAGAGGAGATACGCAGTATTTT
j_call: TRBJ2-7; clone_size: -; v_call: TRBV11-2; d_call: -; cdr3_aa: CASSSFGLSYEQYF; cdr3_nt: TGTGCCAGCAGCTCTTTCGGACTTTCCTACGAGCAGTACTTC
j_call: TRBJ2-7; clone_size: many; v_call: TRBV28; d_call: -; cdr3_aa: CASSPHLLWPYEQYF; cdr3_nt: TGTGCCAGCAGTCCCCACCTCCTATGGCCCTACGAGCAGTACTTC
j_call: TRBJ1-5; clone_size: many; v_call: TRBV28; d_call: TRBD1; cdr3_aa: CASSRDREVIQPQHF; cdr3_nt: TGTGCCAGCAGTCGGGACAGGGAGGTAATTCAGCCCCAGCATTTT